This T cell receptor (beta chain) was obtained from a study of T-cell memory formation after mild COVID-19. MiXCR was run by TCRdb on the 5' RACE reads, yielding one entry per CDR3 protein. The repertoire includes under 400,000 distinct CDR3 sequences, 25% to 30% of them detected once, and about 13% sits in the top ten. The study, taken as a whole, reports: Later expanders leaned toward CD4+, whereas clones contracting from day 15 to 85 were balanced CD4/CD8. The finding that pre-infection memory included some responding clones suggested that cross-reactive memory joined.

This clonotype appeared a few times. Its antigen is currently unknown. The CDR3 spans 13 residues. The V gene lost 6 bases and the J gene lost 4 bases, with 12 bases spanning the gap. The germline V gene has CDR1 MNHEY and CDR2 SVGAGI. The chain carries TRBV6-5 and TRBJ1-2; D is undetermined. The source is an adult woman who had mild COVID-19 (a few samples of this study predate the infection). Cell type and time point are not known. Sequenced sample: PBMCs or a T cell subset sorted from them (not recorded which). The DNA of the CDR3 is TGTGCCAGCAGGTCCGGGGAGGTCTATGGCTACACCTTC. Its translation: CASRSGEVYGYTF.